The rows below give T cell receptor beta chains drawn from one sample of a study of blood T cells in healthy people across ages. MiXCR was run by TCRdb on the 5' RACE reads, yielding one entry per CDR3 protein. The data show some 1.5 million distinct CDR3 sequences, over 25% seen once. Specimen: blood. All receptors derive from a woman in her twenties or thirties in good health. The CDR3 runs from the conserved cysteine through the conserved F or W.

TRBV9	TRBJ2-7	CASSVGDRGRFSYGQYF
TRBV6-5	TRBJ1-1	CASSYSGGQGAFF
TRBV6-5	TRBJ2-4	CASNSDRAGRLNNEQYF
TRBV5-1	TRBJ2-1	CASSFLSGGAYNEQFF
TRBV2	TRBJ2-7	CASSEGGGGYEQYF
TRBV28	TRBJ2-1	CASSLGGTSGWISSYNEQFF
TRBV21-1	TRBJ1-5	CASSKGCRGIQPQHF
TRBV5-1	TRBJ2-6	CASSLGGDGANVLTF
TRBV5-1	TRBJ2-1	CASSPGVGSYNERFF
TRBV21-1	TRBJ2-3	CASSKLPPDTQYF
TRBV24-1	TRBJ2-3	CATSEHPGGGTDTQYF
TRBV7-2	TRBJ2-3	CASSLPLDRDTQYF
TRBV30	TRBJ2-7	CAWNWESSYEQYF
TRBV18	-	CASSRVGDRHEQYF
TRBV5-1	TRBJ1-4	CASSFGWPTGANEKLFF
TRBV7-2	TRBJ2-7	CASSRALAGRATYDQYF
TRBV28	TRBJ2-1	CASSSWGGRGANEQFF
TRBV6-2/TRBV6-3	TRBJ2-5	CASAEGMETQYF
TRBV29-1	TRBJ2-4	CSVGTGGAKNIQYF
TRBV12-3/TRBV12-4	TRBJ2-1	CASSALGGTSGADEQFF
TRBV12-3/TRBV12-4	TRBJ2-7	CASSSTLIYEQYF
TRBV5-1	TRBJ2-1	CASSRDSPYNEQFF
TRBV5-6	TRBJ2-7	CASSLALRALYEQYF
TRBV7-9	TRBJ2-1	CASSGISAQSSYNEQFF
TRBV4-1	TRBJ2-5	CASSQEGQRPETQYF
TRBV20-1	TRBJ2-7	CSARESRNYEQYF
TRBV6-1	TRBJ2-7	CGSRDRSYEQYF
TRBV5-1	TRBJ2-1	CASSFGQYNEQFF
TRBV9	TRBJ1-2	CASSPDTGGNGYTF
TRBV6-6	TRBJ2-5	CTSSLLAEQETQYF
TRBV7-7	TRBJ2-1	CASSPDPNGGVGEQFF
TRBV10-3	TRBJ1-5	CAISGSSGGNQPQHF
TRBV27	TRBJ1-1	CASRLGPSTEAFF
TRBV29-1	TRBJ1-1	CSVGVSRNTEAFF
TRBV21-1	TRBJ2-7	CASSKGYKRDSYEQYF
TRBV28	TRBJ2-5	CASSSPLGGGSGVETQYF
TRBV21-1	TRBJ1-1	CARKTGQGITEAFF
TRBV19	TRBJ1-1	CASRDGRNTEAFF
TRBV12-3/TRBV12-4	TRBJ1-2	CASNLGGNYGYTF